Listed here are 23 T cell receptor beta chains from one sample, sequenced in a study of blood T cell repertoires in COVID-19. Using immunoSEQ multiplex PCR, the repertoire was profiled, and TCRdb retains in-frame clones only, with some absent. There are about 190,000 clones in the sample; 70% to 90% occur only once, and around 4.9% lies in the top ten. Material: peripheral blood. The source is a woman of 80 years or more with acute or convalescent COVID-19.

The rearrangement uses TRBV4-1 and TRBJ2-5; perhaps TRBD1 as D (5 bases). In germline, CDR1 is MGHRA, CDR2 YSYEKL. CDR3 length equals 14 residues. V was shortened by 0 bases and J by 2 bases, with 7 bases between the two germline ends. DNA of the CDR3: TGCGCCAGCAGCCAAGACAGGGCGCAAGAGACCCAGTACTTC. The encoded protein is CASSQDRAQETQYF.

V gene TRBV28 combines with J gene TRBJ2-5; D not certain. Germline loops: CDR1 MDHEN, CDR2 SYDVKM. V lost 6 bases and J 5 bases, leaving 7 bases between the germline ends. This CDR3 is built from 11 residues. The CDR3 nucleotides read TGTGCCAGCAGCGCGTCTGAGACCCAGTACTTC. Translating gives CASSASETQYF.

This chain connects TRBV13 to TRBJ2-7; 13 bases match TRBD2. Germline values: CDR1 PRHDT, CDR2 FYEKMQ (reference sequence). The CDR3 has 18 amino acids. The V gene end was trimmed by 5 bases and the J gene end by 1 base; junction bases not matched to a gene: 11. Written as DNA, the CDR3 is TGTGCCAGCAGCCCCCCCTTGGGGACTAGCGGGGCTTCCTACGAGCAGTACTTC. This gives the protein CASSPPLGTSGASYEQYF.

V usage is TRBV7-3 and J usage is TRBJ2-3, with D unclear. This CDR3 is 15 amino acids long. Deletions cut 1 base from V and 6 bases from J, with 14 bases between. Germline lookup yields CDR1 SGHTA and CDR2 FQGTGA. The CDR3 is CASSLRDSFGDTQYF. CDR3 DNA: TGTGCCAGCAGCTTAAGAGATAGCTTTGGGGATACGCAGTATTTT.

This clone has just a few counts. The V and J genes are TRBV18 and TRBJ1-2; TRBD1 is a possible D gene (6 bases). Looked up from germline, CDR1 is KGHSH and CDR2 is LQKENI. Trimming took 2 bases from V and 0 from J, leaving 13 bases between them. The CDR3 extends over 16 amino acids. The CDR3 loop is CASSPSQGRANYGYTF. The CDR3 nucleotides are TGTGCCAGCTCACCATCCCAGGGGAGAGCTAACTATGGCTACACCTTC. Full variable domain (missing parts from reference TRBV18 and TRBJ1-2): NAGVMQNPRHLVRRRGQEARLRCSPMKGHSHVYWYRQLPEEGLKFMVYLQKENIIDESGMPKERFSAEFPKEGPSILRIQQVVRGDSAAYFCASSPSQGRANYGYTFGSGTRLTVV.

The V call is TRBV10-2, the J call TRBJ1-5, with a weak D call TRBD1 (6 bases). Per the germline V gene, CDR1 is WSHSY and CDR2 is SAAADI. This CDR3 has 15 residues. Trimming pared 3 bases from V and 4 bases from J, leaving 13 bases between. The CDR3, as DNA: TGCGCCAGCAGTGACGCAGGGGTGAGGAATCAGCCCCAGCATTTT. Amino acid sequence: CASSDAGVRNQPQHF.

J is TRBJ2-7 and V is TRBV7-2; D gene uncertain. Germline V gene sequence: CDR1 SGHTA, CDR2 FQGNSA. The V end lost 6 bases, the J end lost 3 bases, and 15 bases lay between the germline ends. The CDR3 spans 14 residues. CDR3 DNA: TGTGCCAGCAGACAGTCTCTGGGCCACTACGAGCAGTACTTC. This codes for CASRQSLGHYEQYF.

The J gene is TRBJ2-6, the V gene TRBV11-3, with D perhaps TRBD2 (7 bases). Germline V CDR1 and CDR2: SGHNT, YENEEA. Trimming removed 5 bases at V and 2 bases at J, with 13 bases between. This CDR3 region has 16 residues. Here the CDR3 reads CASSPGAGAGANVLTF. CDR3 nucleotide sequence: TGTGCCAGCAGCCCGGGGGCGGGAGCTGGGGCCAACGTCCTGACTTTC.

This rearrangement joins TRBV7-2 to TRBJ2-5; 9 nucleotides line up with TRBD2. Trimming cost V 4 bases and J 7 bases; bases outside gene matches: 13. The CDR3 has 16 amino acids. The V gene's germline CDR1 is SGHTA and CDR2 FQGNSA. CDR3 sequence (DNA): TGTGCCAGCAGCTCCCGAGCCGGGACTAGCCATGGGACCCAGTACTTC. Its protein is CASSSRAGTSHGTQYF.

This clone was picked up a small number of times. The chain employs TRBV19 and TRBJ1-5; D call uncertain. The germline V and J ends were trimmed by 5 bases and 7 bases, with 15 bases remaining between them. Germline lookup yields CDR1 LNHDA and CDR2 SQIVND (reference sequence). This CDR3 comprises 14 residues. The CDR3 DNA reads as TGTGCCAGTAGTTTGGGCCGCACGTACCAGCCCCAGCATTTT. Translation gives CASSLGRTYQPQHF.

The CDR3 nucleotides are TGTGCCAGCAGTTTTGGCGGTTACGAGCAGTACTTC. As protein: CASSFGGYEQYF. V gene TRBV6-2 or TRBV6-3 combines with J gene TRBJ2-7; D is unresolved. The CDR3 consists of 12 residues. Per the germline V gene, CDR1 is MNHEY and CDR2 is SVGEGT. Trimming cost V 4 bases and J 4 bases, with 8 bases left between them.

A word on this clone: This same CDR3 is encoded by further DNA sequences in the sample. The chain is built from TRBV7-2 and TRBJ2-7; 16 bases are a match to TRBD2. Germline values: CDR1 SGHTA, CDR2 FQGNSA. V lost 5 bases to trimming and J lost 7 bases; unmatched junction nucleotides: 5. The CDR3 runs to 15 residues. The CDR3 reads CASSLGTSGRGEQYF. The CDR3 nucleotides are TGTGCCAGCAGCCTCGGGACTAGCGGGAGGGGTGAGCAGTACTTC.

This clone was seen many times. CDR3 nucleotides: TGCGCCAGCAGCTTGGTGCGGGGATCCTACGAGCAGTACTTC. Protein product: CASSLVRGSYEQYF. This rearrangement joins TRBV5-1 to TRBJ2-7; a weak D match, TRBD2 (6 bases). V lost 0 bases, J lost 1 base, and 8 bases lay in between. This CDR3 is 14 amino acids long. Germline-derived CDR1 and CDR2 are SGHRS and YFSETQ.

V usage is TRBV6-6 and J usage is TRBJ1-2; possibly TRBD1 for D (6 bases). Germline CDR1 reads MNHNY; CDR2 reads SVGAGI (reference sequence). Trimming pared 6 bases from V and 5 bases from J, leaving 19 bases between. The CDR3 is made up of 15 amino acids. CDR3 amino acids: CASSPTRTAQYGYTF. The CDR3 coding sequence is TGTGCCAGCAGCCCTACGAGGACAGCTCAATATGGCTACACCTTC.

This chain links TRBV7-2 with TRBJ2-1; 7 bases are a match to TRBD1. Germline trimming cut 5 bases from V and 7 bases from J; bases unmatched to any gene: 14. Germline V gene sequence: CDR1 SGHTA, CDR2 FQGNSA. The CDR3 covers 16 residues. The CDR3 region is CASSPSYSAGGNEQFF. Written as DNA, the CDR3 is TGTGCCAGCAGCCCTTCGTATTCGGCAGGGGGAAATGAGCAGTTCTTC.

The DNA for the CDR3 is TGCAGCGTTGAAGGTTTGGGGGGGAGTGGAAACACCATATATTTT. It yields the protein CSVEGLGGSGNTIYF. The chain links TRBV29-1 to TRBJ1-3; the D gene is possibly TRBD1 (5 bases). V was pared by 1 base and J by 3 bases, with 13 bases between. The CDR3 covers 15 residues. CDR1 and CDR2 from the germline V gene are SQVTM and ANQGSEA.

The chain couples TRBV6-1 to TRBJ1-1; D might be TRBD1 (6 bases). CDR1 and CDR2 from the germline V gene are MNHNS and SASEGT. V dropped 3 bases and J dropped 1 base, with 18 bases sitting between them. The CDR3 is 17 amino acids. CDR3 region: CASSDPPAWTANTEAFF. In DNA form, the CDR3 reads TGTGCCAGCAGTGACCCTCCCGCTTGGACAGCGAACACTGAAGCTTTCTTT.

The rearrangement links TRBV5-4 to TRBJ2-2; 15 nucleotides align to TRBD2. Trimming at V came to 5 bases and at J to 5 bases, leaving 7 bases not matched to a gene. There are 17 residues in the CDR3. CDR1 and CDR2 from the germline V gene are SGHNT and YYREEE (reference sequence). For the CDR3, the DNA is TGTGCCAGCAGTAGGACTAGCGGGAGGGCCGGGACCGGGGAGCTGTTTTTT. It is translated as CASSRTSGRAGTGELFF. The full variable domain, completed using reference TRBV5-4 and TRBJ2-2, is ETGVTQSPTHLIKTRGQQVTLRCSSQSGHNTVSWYQQALGQGPQFIFQYYREEENGRGNFPPRFSGLQFPNYSSELNVNALELDDSALYLCASSRTSGRAGTGELFFGEGSRLTVL.

This chain connects TRBV5-1 to TRBJ2-3; 8 bases map to TRBD2. V shed 0 bases, J shed 1 base, and the junction held 13 bases outside the gene matches. Germline V gene sequence: CDR1 SGHRS, CDR2 YFSETQ. The CDR3 extends over 19 amino acids. The DNA for the CDR3 is TGCGCCAGCAGCTTGGCCCTTACATGGGGAGCGGGAGGCACAGATACGCAGTATTTT. Protein sequence: CASSLALTWGAGGTDTQYF.

The chain has TRBV6-6 and TRBJ2-1; 7 bases are a match to TRBD2. This CDR3 comprises 12 residues. Trimming cost V 6 bases and J 7 bases; bases outside gene matches: 3. Germline assignment: CDR1 MNHNY and CDR2 SVGAGI (reference sequence). The CDR3: CASRREMNEQFF. CDR3 nucleotide sequence: TGTGCCAGCAGGCGGGAGATGAATGAGCAGTTCTTC.

V and J are TRBV4-1 and TRBJ1-6; possible D gene TRBD1, 5 bases. This CDR3 comprises 20 residues. Germline values: CDR1 MGHRA, CDR2 YSYEKL. V gave up 1 base and J gave up 0 bases, with 19 bases separating them. CDR3 coding DNA: TGCGCCAGCAGCCAAGTGGCCCCCAGGGAGGGAAGCTCCTATAATTCACCCCTCCACTTT. Translating gives CASSQVAPREGSSYNSPLHF.

Only one count was recorded for this clone. CDR3 nucleotides: TGTGCCAGTCAAGGGGGCACCGGGGAGCTGTTTTTT. Translated, it gives CASQGGTGELFF. The chain uses TRBV19 and TRBJ2-2, with D possibly matching TRBD1 (6 bases). The CDR3 contains 12 residues. Trimming took 8 bases from V and 4 from J, leaving 8 bases between them. Germline V lookup: CDR1 LNHDA, CDR2 SQIVND (reference sequence).

The chain employs TRBV30 and TRBJ2-7; D is unclear. This CDR3 is built from 13 residues. In germline, CDR1 is GTSNPN, CDR2 SVGIG (reference sequence). V was pared by 2 bases and J by 3 bases, with 11 bases between. The CDR3 here is CAWSYGTGYEQYF. The CDR3 DNA reads TGTGCCTGGAGTTACGGAACGGGCTACGAGCAGTACTTC.